This T cell receptor beta chain was found in a study of cytomegalovirus exposure and HLA in healthy donors. Findings of the study overall: Under in vitro conditions, three CMV-associated chains were confirmed as specific for CMV antigens. The study put 150 to 200 TCR beta chains on its list as cytomegalovirus-associated. That first-cohort TCR clusters tended to co-occur in the approximately 120 validation repertoires was found in a later analysis.

The V segment lost 5 bases and the J segment 6 bases; nucleotides outside the gene matches: 6. This CDR3 is 14 amino acids long. Per germline, CDR1 SGDLS and CDR2 YYNGEE. A word on this clone: Its target is not known.

Profiled with immunoSEQ multiplex PCR; TCRdb holds only in-frame clones, not every one. The table records 150,000 to 200,000 clones, approximately 84% of them present only once. The source is a man between 18 and 29 years old in good health and CMV-seropositive. The chain couples TRBV9 to TRBJ2-7, with TRBD2 matching 12 bases. Sequencing used PBMCs. The CDR3 DNA is TGTGCCAGCAGTGCGACTAGCGGGAGCGGCGAGCAGTACTTC. It codes for CASSATSGSGEQYF. Variable domain in full (rest from reference TRBV9 and TRBJ2-7): DSGVTQTPKHLITATGQRVTLRCSPRSGDLSVYWYQQSLDQGLQFLIQYYNGEERAKGNILERFSAQQFPDLHSELNLSSLELGDSALYFCASSATSGSGEQYFGPGTRLTVT.